The 23 T cell receptor beta chains below were found in one sample sequenced in a study of naive and memory T cell subsets. Two oligonucleotides, mixed equimolar, formed the beta constant-region primer covering TRBC1 and TRBC2. TCRdb re-called the UMI-ligation and nested PCR reads with MiXCR, one entry per CDR3 protein. The sample consists of around 29,000 distinct CDR3 sequences, approximately 11% of them appearing once. The material sequenced was effector memory CD4+ T cells from blood. The subset denotes: effector memory, CD45RA- CD27-. The receptors shown here come from a human donor in good health.

The table lists this clonotype with many counts. The chain joins TRBV7-3 to TRBJ2-3; weak D call: TRBD2 (6 bases). CDR3 size: 15 residues. In germline, CDR1 is SGHTA, CDR2 FQGTGA. V was trimmed by 5 bases and J by 3 bases, leaving 15 bases between them. The CDR3 is CASSQAGGRTDTQYF. CDR3 DNA sequence: TGTGCCAGCAGCCAAGCGGGTGGAAGGACAGATACGCAGTATTTT.

This chain connects TRBV7-2 to TRBJ1-5; D remains ambiguous. There are 20 residues in the CDR3. The V gene lost 1 base and the J gene lost 0 bases, with 22 bases spanning the gap. Germline V gene data show CDR1 as SGHTA and CDR2 as FQGNSA. The CDR3 loop reads CASSLVSLGTSLYSNQPQHF. In nucleotides, the CDR3 is TGTGCCAGCAGCTTAGTGAGTCTGGGCACGTCACTTTATAGCAATCAGCCCCAGCATTTT.

The chain combines TRBV7-3 with TRBJ2-1, with 8 bases fitting TRBD2. The V segment lost 5 bases and the J segment 7 bases; nucleotides outside the gene matches: 16. CDR3 length: 17 amino acids. CDR1 and CDR2 (germline): SGHTA, FQGTGA. The CDR3 loop reads CASSPSSGRSLWNEQFF. The CDR3 nucleotides are TGTGCCAGCAGCCCCTCTAGCGGGCGATCCCTTTGGAATGAGCAGTTCTTC. Based on the CDR3 plus reference TRBV7-3 and TRBJ2-1, the full variable domain is GAGVSQTPSNKVTEKGKYVELRCDPISGHTALYWYRQSLGQGPEFLIYFQGTGAADDSGLPNDRFFAVRPEGSVSTLKIQRTERGDSAVYLCASSPSSGRSLWNEQFFGPGTRLTVL.

This chain joins TRBV7-6 and TRBJ2-7, with D possibly being TRBD1 or TRBD2 (5 bases each). Trimming stripped 4 bases from V and 7 bases from J, with 14 bases between. The CDR3 totals 13 residues. The germline gives CDR1 SGHVS, CDR2 FNYEAQ. CDR3 in DNA: TGTGCCAGCAGCTCCAACCGGGACCAAGAGCAGTACTTC. Translating it yields CASSSNRDQEQYF.

The chain links TRBV7-2 to TRBJ2-7; D is perhaps TRBD1 (5 bases). V dropped 4 bases and J dropped 1 base, with 14 bases sitting between them. The CDR3 totals 15 residues. Germline values: CDR1 SGHTA, CDR2 FQGNSA. Here the CDR3 DNA reads TGTGCCAGCAGCTATACTTACGACAGATCCTACGAGCAGTACTTC. This gives the protein CASSYTYDRSYEQYF.

The table lists this clonotype with a few counts. This rearrangement joins TRBV7-2 to TRBJ1-1; D may be TRBD1 (5 bases). Germline V gives CDR1 SGHTA, CDR2 FQGNSA. Between the trimmed V and J ends, which lost 2 bases and 2 bases, there was a span of 15 bases. The CDR3 covers 16 residues. CDR3 residues: CASSLSGLRTNTEAFF. The CDR3 DNA reads as TGTGCCAGCAGCTTATCAGGGTTGAGGACAAACACTGAAGCTTTCTTT.

This clonotype was seen repeatedly, ten times or more. The rearrangement links TRBV5-4 to TRBJ2-7; 7 positions agree with TRBD1. Losses at the gene ends were 5 bases for V and 0 bases for J; bases not matched to a gene: 8. The CDR3 is 15 residues long. CDR1 is SGHNT, CDR2 YYREEE, per germline (reference sequence). CDR3 protein: CASRPGTDLSYEQYF. CDR3 nucleotide sequence: TGTGCCAGCAGACCCGGGACAGACCTCTCCTACGAGCAGTACTTC.

This clonotype was counted ten times or more. The gene calls are TRBV29-1 and TRBJ2-5, with 7 nucleotides matching TRBD1. This CDR3 has 14 amino acids. Losses at the gene ends were 2 bases for V and 1 base for J; bases not matched to a gene: 4. CDR1 and CDR2 (germline): SQVTM, ANQGSEA. CDR3 residues: CSVERDSSQETQYF. CDR3 in DNA: TGCAGCGTTGAACGGGACAGCAGCCAAGAGACCCAGTACTTC.

The chain employs TRBV12-3 or TRBV12-4 and TRBJ2-3; D not resolved. The ends were cut back, 1 base at V and 2 bases at J, with 7 bases in the middle. CDR3 length equals 14 residues. Written as DNA, the CDR3 is TGTGCCAGCAGTTTAGGGCAAACCACAGATACGCAGTATTTT. Amino acids: CASSLGQTTDTQYF.

The V and J genes are TRBV5-8 and TRBJ2-5; D call uncertain. Trimming cost V 1 base and J 5 bases, with 12 bases left between them. Germline values: CDR1 SGHTS, CDR2 YDEGEE. The CDR3 has 14 amino acids. CDR3 nucleotide sequence: TGTGCCAGCAGCTTGAGTTTAGGGTCCGAGACCCAGTACTTC. Protein sequence: CASSLSLGSETQYF.

The gene calls are TRBV20-1 and TRBJ1-1; the match to TRBD1 covers 10 bases. The CDR3 extends over 14 amino acids. The germline V gene encodes CDR1 DFQATT and CDR2 SNEGSKA (reference sequence). J gave up 6 bases and V 4 bases, and 8 bases lay outside the gene matches. The CDR3 is CSATAGTGAPEAFF. In nucleotides, the CDR3 is TGCAGTGCTACGGCCGGGACAGGGGCCCCTGAAGCTTTCTTT.

The table lists this clonotype with a few counts. V and J are TRBV12-3 or TRBV12-4 and TRBJ2-1; TRBD2 agrees at 7 bases. The CDR3 covers 14 residues. V was clipped by 6 bases and J by 3 bases; unmatched bases: 5. For the CDR3, the DNA is TGTGCCAGCAGCAAGCGGGACGGCTACAATGAGCAGTTCTTC. It specifies CASSKRDGYNEQFF.

This rearrangement joins TRBV12-3 or TRBV12-4 to TRBJ2-7; a weak D match, TRBD2 (6 bases). Trimming stripped 5 bases from V and 3 bases from J, with 14 bases between. The CDR3 spans 14 residues. The CDR3 is CASSPGGVLYEQYF. The CDR3 nucleotides are TGTGCCAGCAGTCCCGGCGGGGTCCTCTACGAGCAGTACTTC.

This clonotype came up many times. The chain uses TRBV4-2 and TRBJ2-3; 9 positions agree with TRBD2. This CDR3 spans 16 amino acids. Germline lookup yields CDR1 LGHNA and CDR2 YNFKEQ. V dropped 2 bases and J dropped 4; count of bases not matched to a gene: 7. The CDR3 coding sequence is TGTGCCAGCAGCCAATCCGCCGGGACTAGCCCAGATACGCAGTATTTT. Its translation is CASSQSAGTSPDTQYF.

The chain uses TRBV6-2 or TRBV6-3 and TRBJ1-5, with D hard to call. CDR3 length: 17 amino acids. Germline loops: CDR1 MNHEY, CDR2 SVGEGT. V gave up 4 bases and J gave up 5 bases, with 21 bases separating them. Written as DNA, the CDR3 is TGTGCCAGCAGTTTCAGCAGTGTCTGGGTGTTGCATCAGCCCCAGCATTTT. Encoded protein: CASSFSSVWVLHQPQHF.

The rearrangement links TRBV28 to TRBJ1-6; 8 nucleotides match TRBD1. The germline CDR1 and CDR2 sequences are MDHEN and SYDVKM. The CDR3 sequence is 15 residues long. Losses at the gene ends were 5 bases for V and 6 bases for J; bases not matched to a gene: 6. The CDR3 bases are TGTGCCAGCAGTGAGAGGGACAGGTCTAATTCACCCCTCCACTTT. Translating it yields CASSERDRSNSPLHF.

There are a few counts of this clonotype. The chain recombines TRBV2 with TRBJ1-5; unclear D gene. The CDR3 has 11 residues. Looked up from germline, CDR1 is SNHLY and CDR2 is FYNNEI. Trimming took 4 bases from V and 9 from J, leaving 7 bases between them. The DNA for the CDR3 is TGTGCCAGCAGTGCGACCGGGCCCCAGCATTTT. This gives the protein CASSATGPQHF.

As for this clonotype: This may be a read error: a much more frequent sequence differs by one nucleotide. The chain carries TRBV14 and TRBJ2-1; unclear D gene. CDR3 length: 15 residues. The germline V and J ends were trimmed by 4 bases and 6 bases, with 16 bases remaining between them. Germline lookup yields CDR1 SGHDN and CDR2 FVKESK. The CDR3 loop is CASSLLSRPSNEQFF. The CDR3 region has the DNA TGTGCCAGCAGCCTTTTATCGCGACCCTCCAATGAGCAGTTCTTC.

This clonotype was counted many times. The chain couples TRBV19 to TRBJ2-1; D is perhaps TRBD1 (6 bases). This CDR3 is built from 12 residues. CDR1 is LNHDA, CDR2 SQIVND, per germline (reference sequence). V dropped 9 bases and J dropped 2 bases, with 8 bases sitting between them. The chain's CDR3 is CASRGTYNEQFF. The CDR3 DNA sequence: TGTGCCAGCAGGGGAACCTACAATGAGCAGTTCTTC.

This clonotype was seen a few times. The gene calls are TRBV15 and TRBJ1-6, with D uncertain. This CDR3 comprises 16 residues. Trimming stripped 0 bases from V and 2 bases from J, with 8 bases between. Looked up from germline, CDR1 is LNHNV and CDR2 is YYDKDF (reference sequence). The CDR3 nucleotides are TGTGCCACCAGCAGAGAAATTAACCCCTATAATTCACCCCTCCACTTT. It codes for CATSREINPYNSPLHF.

This clonotype was seen more than once but under ten times. The chain couples TRBV7-9 to TRBJ1-1, with TRBD1 as a possible D gene (6 bases). The V and J ends lost 2 bases and 0 bases respectively, with 13 bases between them. This CDR3 spans 16 amino acids. Germline V gene sequence: CDR1 SEHNR, CDR2 FQNEAQ (reference sequence). CDR3 protein: CASSLSRGVLNTEAFF. CDR3 nucleotides: TGTGCCAGCAGCTTAAGCAGGGGAGTGTTGAACACTGAAGCTTTCTTT.

This clonotype was recorded a few times. The chain couples TRBV18 to TRBJ1-5; D possibly corresponds to TRBD1 (5 bases). There are 16 residues in the CDR3. The V and J ends lost 3 bases and 6 bases respectively, with 18 bases between them. Germline V CDR1 and CDR2: KGHSH, LQKENI. As DNA, the CDR3 is TGTGCCAGCTCACCCAGAAAAGCAGGGATGGGTCAGCCCCAGCATTTT. Translated: CASSPRKAGMGQPQHF.

This clonotype is medium-sized (0.01 to 0.1%) by share. The chain recombines TRBV11-3 with TRBJ2-1; 13 bases line up with TRBD2. With V trimmed by 6 bases and J by 0 bases, 5 bases remained unmatched. Germline values: CDR1 SGHNT, CDR2 YENEEA. The CDR3 is 17 residues long. The CDR3 protein is CASRGTSGASSYNEQFF. CDR3 bases: TGTGCCAGCAGAGGGACTAGCGGGGCGAGCTCCTACAATGAGCAGTTCTTC. Full variable domain (remainder filled in from reference TRBV11-3 and TRBJ2-1): EAGVVQSPRYKIIEKKQPVAFWCNPISGHNTLYWYLQNLGQGPELLIRYENEEAVDDSQLPKDRFSAERLKGVDSTLKIQPAELGDSAVYLCASRGTSGASSYNEQFFGPGTRLTVL.